This T cell receptor beta chain was sequenced in a study of beta chain features in type 1 diabetes. The study, taken as a whole, reports: Patients showed naive, central memory and Treg TCRB repertoires that appeared more similar than those of healthy donors. Shorter TCRB CDR3s, moderately but significantly so, were found in Type 1 diabetes patients in all four CD4+ subsets.

Note on this clone: The antigen is undetermined.

Expressed TCRB transcripts were sequenced because the isolated RNA had all been reverse transcribed beforehand. Sequencing used immunoSEQ multiplex PCR; TCRdb keeps in-frame clones, though not all of them. The table lists 150,000 to 200,000 clones, roughly 59% of them singletons. CDR1 and CDR2 (germline): GTSNPN, SVGIG (reference sequence). The V gene lost 1 base and the J gene lost 3 bases, with 13 bases spanning the gap. This CDR3 has 14 amino acids. Each donor gave one heparinised blood draw averaging approximately 100 mL. Isolation of CD4+ naive, central memory, regulatory and stem cell-like memory cells was achieved by sorting via CD45RO/CCR7/CD25/CD127/CD95/CD27.

The TCR originated in a young man with type 1 diabetes. Sequencing was carried out using naive CD4+ T cells from blood. The rearrangement uses TRBV30 and TRBJ2-7, with D possibly TRBD1 on 6 matching bases. CDR3 amino acids: CAWSGGQGLYEQYF. For the CDR3, the DNA is TGTGCCTGGAGTGGGGGGCAGGGGCTCTACGAGCAGTACTTC.